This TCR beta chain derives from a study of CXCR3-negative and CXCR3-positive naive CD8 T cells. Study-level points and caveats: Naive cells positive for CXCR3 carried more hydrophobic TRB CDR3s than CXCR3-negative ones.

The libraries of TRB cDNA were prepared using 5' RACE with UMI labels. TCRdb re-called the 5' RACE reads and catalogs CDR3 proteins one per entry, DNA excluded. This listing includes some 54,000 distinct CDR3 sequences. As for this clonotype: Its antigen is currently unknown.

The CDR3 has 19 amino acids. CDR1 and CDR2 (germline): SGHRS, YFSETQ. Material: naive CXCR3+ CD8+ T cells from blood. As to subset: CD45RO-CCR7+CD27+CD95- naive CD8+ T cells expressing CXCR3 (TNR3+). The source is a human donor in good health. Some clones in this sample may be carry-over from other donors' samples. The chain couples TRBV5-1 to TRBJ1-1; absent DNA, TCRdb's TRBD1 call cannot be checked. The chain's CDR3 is CASSLSYRDRGNMNTEAFF. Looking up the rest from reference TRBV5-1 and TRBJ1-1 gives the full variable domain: KAGVTQTPRYLIKTRGQQVTLSCSPISGHRSVSWYQQTPGQGLQFLFEYFSETQRNKGNFPGRFSGRQFSNSRSEMNVSTLELGDSALYLCASSLSYRDRGNMNTEAFFGQGTRLTVV.